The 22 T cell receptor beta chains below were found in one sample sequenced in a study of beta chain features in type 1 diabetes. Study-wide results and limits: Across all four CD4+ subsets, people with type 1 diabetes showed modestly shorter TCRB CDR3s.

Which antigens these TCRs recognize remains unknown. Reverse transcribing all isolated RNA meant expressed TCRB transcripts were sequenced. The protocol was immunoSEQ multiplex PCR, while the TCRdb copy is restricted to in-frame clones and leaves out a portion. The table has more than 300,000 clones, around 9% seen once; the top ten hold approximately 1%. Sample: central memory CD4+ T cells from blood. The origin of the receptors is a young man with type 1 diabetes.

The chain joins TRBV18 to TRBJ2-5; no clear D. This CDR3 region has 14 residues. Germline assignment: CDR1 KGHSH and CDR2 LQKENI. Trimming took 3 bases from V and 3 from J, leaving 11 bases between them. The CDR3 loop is CASSPRPTEETQYF. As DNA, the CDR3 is TGTGCCAGCTCACCCCGACCCACAGAAGAGACCCAGTACTTC.

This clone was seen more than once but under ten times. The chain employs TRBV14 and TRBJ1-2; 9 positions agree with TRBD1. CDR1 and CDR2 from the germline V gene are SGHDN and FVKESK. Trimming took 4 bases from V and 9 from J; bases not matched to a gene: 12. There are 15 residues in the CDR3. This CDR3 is CASSPFAGQGRRYTF. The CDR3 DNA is TGTGCCAGCAGCCCTTTTGCGGGACAGGGACGACGCTACACCTTC.

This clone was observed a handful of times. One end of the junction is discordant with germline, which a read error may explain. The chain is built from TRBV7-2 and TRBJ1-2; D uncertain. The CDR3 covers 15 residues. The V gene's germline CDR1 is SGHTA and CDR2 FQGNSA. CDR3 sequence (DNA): TGTGCCAGCACCTTAAGGATGAGGGATAGCTATGGCTACACCTTC. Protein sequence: CASTLRMRDSYGYTF.

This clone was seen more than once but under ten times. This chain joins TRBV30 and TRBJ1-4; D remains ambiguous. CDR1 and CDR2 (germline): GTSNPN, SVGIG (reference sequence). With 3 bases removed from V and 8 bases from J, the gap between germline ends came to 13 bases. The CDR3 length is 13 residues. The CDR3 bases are TGTGCCTGGAGCTCGGAGCCGGGCGAAAAACTGTTTTTT. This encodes CAWSSEPGEKLFF.

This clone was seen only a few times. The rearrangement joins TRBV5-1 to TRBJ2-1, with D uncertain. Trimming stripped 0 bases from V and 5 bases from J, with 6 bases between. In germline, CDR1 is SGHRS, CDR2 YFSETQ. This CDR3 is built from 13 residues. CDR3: CASSLGLNNEQFF. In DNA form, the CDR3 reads TGCGCCAGCAGCTTGGGTCTTAACAATGAGCAGTTCTTC.

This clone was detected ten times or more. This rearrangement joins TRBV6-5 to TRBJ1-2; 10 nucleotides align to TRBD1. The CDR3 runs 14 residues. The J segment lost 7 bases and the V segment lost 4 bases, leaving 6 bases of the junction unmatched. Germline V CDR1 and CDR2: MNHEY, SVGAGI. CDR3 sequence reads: CASSSRDRGFGYTF. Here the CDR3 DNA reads TGTGCCAGCAGTTCCCGGGACAGGGGCTTTGGCTACACCTTC.

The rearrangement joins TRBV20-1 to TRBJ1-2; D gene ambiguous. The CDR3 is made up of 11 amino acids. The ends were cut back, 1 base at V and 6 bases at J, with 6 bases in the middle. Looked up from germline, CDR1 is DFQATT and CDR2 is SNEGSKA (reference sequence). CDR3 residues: CSARVGNGYTF. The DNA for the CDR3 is TGCAGTGCTAGAGTAGGGAATGGCTACACCTTC.

CDR3 region: CASSLRVAGAHNEQFF. CDR3 nucleotide sequence: TGTGCCAGCAGCTTACGGGTGGCAGGGGCCCACAATGAGCAGTTCTTC. The chain links TRBV7-2 to TRBJ2-1; tentative D call: TRBD1 (6 bases). Trimming cost V 2 bases and J 5 bases, with 16 bases left between them. Looked up from germline, CDR1 is SGHTA and CDR2 is FQGNSA. CDR3 length: 16 residues.

The CDR3 region has the DNA TGTGCCAGCAGTCCCACCAGGACAGGGGATTTGAATGAGCAGTTCTTC. This sequence encodes CASSPTRTGDLNEQFF. The V gene is TRBV6-6, the J gene TRBJ2-1, with 9 bases lining up with TRBD1. V trimming: 5 bases; J trimming: 7 bases; junction bases outside the gene matches: 12. Per germline, CDR1 MNHNY and CDR2 SVGAGI (reference sequence). The CDR3 spans 16 residues.

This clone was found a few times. The CDR3: CSVEDTDRGPHQETQYF. The DNA of the CDR3 is TGCAGCGTTGAAGATACGGACAGGGGTCCCCACCAAGAGACCCAGTACTTC. V is TRBV29-1 and J is TRBJ2-5, with 9 bases fitting TRBD1. The CDR3 totals 17 residues. Per the germline V gene, CDR1 is SQVTM and CDR2 is ANQGSEA. Unmatched junction bases numbered 8, after V lost 0 bases and J lost 0 bases.

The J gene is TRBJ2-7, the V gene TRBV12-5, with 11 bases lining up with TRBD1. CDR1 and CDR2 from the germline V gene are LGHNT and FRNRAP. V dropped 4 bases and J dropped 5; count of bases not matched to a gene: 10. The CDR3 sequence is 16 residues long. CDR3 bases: TGTGCTAGTGGTTCCATCGGACAGGGGGCAAGGAACGAGCAGTACTTC. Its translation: CASGSIGQGARNEQYF.

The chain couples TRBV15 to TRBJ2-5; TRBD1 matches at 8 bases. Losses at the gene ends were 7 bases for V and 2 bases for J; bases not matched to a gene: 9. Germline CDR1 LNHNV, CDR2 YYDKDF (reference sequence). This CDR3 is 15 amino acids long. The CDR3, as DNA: TGTGCCACCACTTCAGGACAGGGAAGACAAGAGACCCAGTACTTC. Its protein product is CATTSGQGRQETQYF.

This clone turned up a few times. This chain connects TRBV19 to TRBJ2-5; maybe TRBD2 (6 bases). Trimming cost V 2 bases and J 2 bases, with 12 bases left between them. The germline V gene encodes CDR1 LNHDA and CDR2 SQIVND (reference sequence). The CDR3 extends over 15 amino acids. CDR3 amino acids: CASSIRRGTQETQYF. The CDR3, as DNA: TGTGCCAGTAGTATAAGGAGGGGCACTCAAGAGACCCAGTACTTC. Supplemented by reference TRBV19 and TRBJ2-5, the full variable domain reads DGGITQSPKYLFRKEGQNVTLSCEQNLNHDAMYWYRQDPGQGLRLIYYSQIVNDFQKGDIAEGYSVSREKKESFPLTVTSAQKNPTAFYLCASSIRRGTQETQYFGPGTRLLVL.

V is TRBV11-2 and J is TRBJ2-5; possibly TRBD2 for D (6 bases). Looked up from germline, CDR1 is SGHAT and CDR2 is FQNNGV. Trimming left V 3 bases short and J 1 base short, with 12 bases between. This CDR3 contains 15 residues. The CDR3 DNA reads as TGTGCCAGCAGCTTGGGACGGGGGAGCCAAGAGACCCAGTACTTC. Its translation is CASSLGRGSQETQYF.

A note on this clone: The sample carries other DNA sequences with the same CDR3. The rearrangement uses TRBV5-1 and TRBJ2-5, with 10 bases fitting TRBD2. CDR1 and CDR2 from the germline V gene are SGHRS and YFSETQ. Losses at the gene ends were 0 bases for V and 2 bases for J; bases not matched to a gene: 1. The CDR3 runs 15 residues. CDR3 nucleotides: TGCGCCAGCAGCTTGGGACTAGCGGGTCAAGAGACCCAGTACTTC. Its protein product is CASSLGLAGQETQYF.

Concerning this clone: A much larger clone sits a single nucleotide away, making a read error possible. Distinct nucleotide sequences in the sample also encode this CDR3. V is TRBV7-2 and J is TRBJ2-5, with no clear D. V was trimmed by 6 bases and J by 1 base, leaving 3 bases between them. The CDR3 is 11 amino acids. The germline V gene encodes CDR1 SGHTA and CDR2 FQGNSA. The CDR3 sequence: CASSAQETQYF. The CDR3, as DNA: TGTGCCAGCAGTGCCCAAGAGACCCAGTACTTC.

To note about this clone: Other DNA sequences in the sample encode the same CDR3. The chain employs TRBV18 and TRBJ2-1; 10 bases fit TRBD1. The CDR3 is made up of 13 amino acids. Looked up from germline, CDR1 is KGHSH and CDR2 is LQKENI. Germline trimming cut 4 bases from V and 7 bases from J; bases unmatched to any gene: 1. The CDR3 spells CASSRTGGNEQFF. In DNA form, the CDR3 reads TGTGCCAGCTCACGGACAGGGGGAAATGAGCAGTTCTTC.

In DNA, the CDR3 is TGCGCCAGCAGCGCCCGGGACGTTAACACAGATACGCAGTATTTT. Its translation is CASSARDVNTDTQYF. The V and J genes are TRBV4-1 and TRBJ2-3, with D tentatively TRBD1 or TRBD2 (5 bases each). Trimming shortened V by 5 bases and J by 2 bases, and 14 bases separated the two germline ends. This CDR3 contains 15 residues. Per germline, CDR1 MGHRA and CDR2 YSYEKL.

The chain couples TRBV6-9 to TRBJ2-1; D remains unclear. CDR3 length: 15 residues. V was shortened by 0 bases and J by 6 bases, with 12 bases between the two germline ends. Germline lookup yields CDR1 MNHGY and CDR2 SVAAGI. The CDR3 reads CASSYSSRGTNEQFF. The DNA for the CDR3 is TGTGCCAGCAGTTATTCGTCCCGAGGCACCAATGAGCAGTTCTTC.

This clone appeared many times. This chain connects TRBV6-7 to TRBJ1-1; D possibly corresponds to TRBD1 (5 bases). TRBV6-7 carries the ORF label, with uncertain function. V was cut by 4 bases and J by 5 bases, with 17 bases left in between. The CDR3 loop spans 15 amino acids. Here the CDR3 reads CASSCKWGCGTEAFF. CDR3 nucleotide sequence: TGTGCCAGCAGTTGTAAATGGGGGTGCGGAACTGAAGCTTTCTTT.

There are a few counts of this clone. The CDR3 loop reads CAWSVGRGPYNEQFF. The CDR3 coding sequence is TGTGCCTGGAGTGTGGGGCGGGGTCCCTACAATGAGCAGTTCTTC. The chain joins TRBV30 to TRBJ2-1, with a weak D call TRBD2 (6 bases). This CDR3 region has 15 residues. V lost 0 bases to trimming and J lost 2 bases, with 11 bases between them. Germline CDR1 is GTSNPN and CDR2 is SVGIG (reference sequence).

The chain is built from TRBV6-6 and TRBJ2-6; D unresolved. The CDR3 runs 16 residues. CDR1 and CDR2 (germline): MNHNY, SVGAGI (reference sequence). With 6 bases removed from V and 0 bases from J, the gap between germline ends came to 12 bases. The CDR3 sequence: CASRSPRISGANVLTF. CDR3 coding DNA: TGTGCCAGCAGGTCACCAAGGATCTCTGGGGCCAACGTCCTGACTTTC.